The 4 T cell receptor beta chains given below trace back to one sample, sequenced in a study of T cell responses to AZD1222 COVID-19 vaccine. Measured with immunoSEQ multiplex PCR; TCRdb has only the in-frame clones, and not every one. This table has about 180,000 clones, 75% to 90% appearing once. Sample: peripheral blood, taken on day 0 of AZD1222 vaccination. These receptors came from an adult in good health.

The V call is TRBV4-3, the J call TRBJ2-3, with TRBD2 matching 8 bases. Germline CDR1 reads LGHNA; CDR2 reads YSLEER. V shed 1 base, J shed 4 bases, and the junction held 10 bases outside the gene matches. This CDR3 is built from 17 residues. CDR3 coding DNA: TGCGCCAGCAGCCAAGGGCCTCGAGCGGGGGAGTCAGATACGCAGTATTTT. Amino acids: CASSQGPRAGESDTQYF.

The table lists this clone with a count of one. J is TRBJ1-1 and V is TRBV5-1; no clear D gene. The CDR3 is made up of 13 amino acids. Germline V gives CDR1 SGHRS, CDR2 YFSETQ. Trimming stripped 0 bases from V and 7 bases from J, with 10 bases between. The CDR3: CASSLGQDGEAFF. The CDR3 region has the DNA TGCGCCAGCAGCTTGGGGCAGGATGGTGAAGCTTTCTTT.

The chain recombines TRBV6-5 with TRBJ1-6; 8 bases line up with TRBD1. Germline assignment: CDR1 MNHEY and CDR2 SVGAGI. With V trimmed by 7 bases and J by 6 bases, 8 bases remained unmatched. The CDR3 has 15 residues. The CDR3 sequence: CASISTGASNSPLHF. The CDR3 DNA reads TGTGCCAGCATCTCGACAGGGGCAAGTAATTCACCCCTCCACTTT.

The chain's CDR3 is CASSQVPGPNEKLFF. CDR3 coding DNA: TGCGCCAGCAGCCAAGTGCCGGGCCCTAATGAAAAACTGTTTTTT. The chain recombines TRBV4-1 with TRBJ1-4; no clear D gene. The CDR3 has 15 residues. In germline, CDR1 is MGHRA, CDR2 YSYEKL. Trimming cost V 1 base and J 3 bases, with 9 bases left between them.